This is a list of T cell receptor beta chains from one sample in a study of persistence of HIV-infected CD4 T cells. Their antigens remain unidentified. Measured with immunoSEQ multiplex PCR; TCRdb has only the in-frame clones, and not every one. The sample yields 45,000 to 55,000 clones, around 72% seen once. The sample was CD4+ T cells sorted from PBMCs after roughly 20-hour stimulation, taken from a patient who received antiretroviral therapy. The receptors derive from an adult man with HIV who was CMV-seropositive. CDR3s include the opening cysteine and the closing phenylalanine or tryptophan. Each record gives: J gene, clone size, CDR3 length, D gene, V gene, CDR3 DNA, CDR3 protein. D genes are given only for firm matches. A clone size is listed for some rows: how often the clone was seen (once, few, many), or a class if it is expanded.

>TRBJ2-7|.|16|TRBD2|TRBV7-2
TGTGCCAGCAGCTTAGGACTAGCGGGAGGCCTCTACGAGCAGTACTTC
CASSLGLAGGLYEQYF
>TRBJ2-7|.|11|TRBD2|TRBV29-1
TGCAGCGCCGAACGGACTAGCGAGCAGTACTTC
CSAERTSEQYF
>TRBJ1-1|few|14|.|TRBV7-2
TGTGCCAGCTCCCTGGCGGGGCTGAACACTGAAGCTTTCTTT
CASSLAGLNTEAFF
>TRBJ2-3|.|14|.|TRBV30
TGTGCCTGTGACCAGGGGGGGCGGACAGATACGCAGTATTTT
CACDQGGRTDTQYF
>TRBJ2-4|.|15|.|TRBV6-1
TGTGCCAGCAGTGCAGCCCGCTTAGCCAAAAACATTCAGTACTTC
CASSAARLAKNIQYF
>TRBJ1-3|few|16|.|TRBV14
TGTGCCAGCAGCCGCATGGACAGCTTTTCTGGAAACACCATATATTTT
CASSRMDSFSGNTIYF
>TRBJ2-3|.|13|.|TRBV4-1
TGCGCCAGCAGCCAAGATCTGGGAACTAGCTTGTATTTT
CASSQDLGTSLYF
>TRBJ2-2|few|12|.|TRBV21-1
TGTGCCAGCAGCAAAGGAGACGGGGAGCTGTTTTTT
CASSKGDGELFF
>TRBJ2-3|.|16|TRBD2|TRBV10-3
TGTGCCATCAGTGAGTTCGGTAGCGGGAGGGAAGATACGCAGTATTTT
CAISEFGSGREDTQYF
>TRBJ1-1|.|15|.|TRBV19
TGTGCCAGTAGTGAGGGCCGACGGAAGAACACTGAAGCTTTCTTT
CASSEGRRKNTEAFF
>TRBJ2-3|.|15|TRBD1|TRBV5-1
TGCGCCAGCAGCTTGTACAGGGGGCTGACAGATACGCAGTATTTT
CASSLYRGLTDTQYF
>TRBJ2-3|.|15|.|TRBV14
TGTGCCAGCAGCGCGGTAGGGGGGTTCACAGATACGCAGTATTTT
CASSAVGGFTDTQYF
>TRBJ2-7|.|14|.|TRBV6-1
TGTGCCAGCAGTGAGTGGGTATCATCCTACGAGCAGTACTTC
CASSEWVSSYEQYF
>TRBJ1-1|.|13|.|TRBV14
TGTGCCAGCAGCCAAGCCTTGAACACTGAAGCTTTCTTT
CASSQALNTEAFF
>TRBJ2-7|.|13|.|TRBV30
TGTGCCTTAAACAGGGTGAGCTCCTACGAGCAGTACTTC
CALNRVSSYEQYF
>TRBJ1-2|.|14|.|TRBV6-2/TRBV6-3
TGTGCCAGCAGTTACTCGGATCCCTATTATGGCTACACCTTC
CASSYSDPYYGYTF
>TRBJ1-6|.|14|.|TRBV10-3
TGTGCCATCAGTGAGCCGGGCGTAGGTTCACCCCTCCACTTT
CAISEPGVGSPLHF
>TRBJ2-1|.|16|.|TRBV5-1
TGCGCCAGCAGCCCCGGAGTGAGGCACTCCTACAATGAGCAGTTCTTC
CASSPGVRHSYNEQFF
>TRBJ1-5|.|13|.|TRBV6-5
TGTGCCAGCAGTTCGGTGGGTGATCAGCCCCAGCATTTT
CASSSVGDQPQHF
>TRBJ2-5|.|14|.|TRBV11-2
TGTGCCAGCAGCTTAGATTTTGGCCAAGAGACCCAGTACTTC
CASSLDFGQETQYF
>TRBJ2-7|.|14|TRBD2|TRBV5-1
TGCGCCAGCAGCTCGGGACTAGCGGGCTACGAGCAGTACTTC
CASSSGLAGYEQYF
>TRBJ1-2|.|14|.|TRBV14
TGTGCCAGCAGCCAAGCGTCGGTGGTGAATGGCTACACCTTC
CASSQASVVNGYTF
>TRBJ1-1|.|15|.|TRBV4-2
TGTGCCAGCAGCCCAATTAGATCCGTAGACAGTGAAGCTTTCTTT
CASSPIRSVDSEAFF
>TRBJ1-5|.|14|.|TRBV6-1
TGTGCCAGCAGTGAGCGAGGGAGCAATCAGCCCCAGCATTTT
CASSERGSNQPQHF
>TRBJ2-2|.|14|TRBD2|TRBV6-5
TGTGCCGTTCGGGCGGGGGGCCGCACCGGGGAGCTGTTTTTT
CAVRAGGRTGELFF
>TRBJ2-7|.|17|TRBD2|TRBV5-6
TGTGCCAGCAGCTTGTATGGGGCTAGCGGGAGTATGGGGGAGCAGTACTTC
CASSLYGASGSMGEQYF
>TRBJ1-2|.|12|TRBD1|TRBV2
TGTGCCAGCAGACCGGGACAGGGCGTGGGGACCTTC
CASRPGQGVGTF
>TRBJ1-4|.|17|.|TRBV6-1
TGTGCCAGCAGTGAAGGGTTTGGGACACCCGGACTAGGAAAACTGTTTTTT
CASSEGFGTPGLGKLFF
>TRBJ2-1|.|15|.|TRBV5-4
TGTGCCAGCAGCTTAGCCCTCCGCTCCTACAATGAGCAGTTCTTC
CASSLALRSYNEQFF
>TRBJ2-1|.|14|TRBD2|TRBV6-5
TGTGCCAGCATCCAAGGACTAGCGAGAAGCGAGCAGTTCTTC
CASIQGLARSEQFF
>TRBJ1-2|.|13|.|TRBV6-5
TGTGCCAGCACCCTCAGCTTTAACTATGGCTACACCTTC
CASTLSFNYGYTF
>TRBJ1-3|.|14|.|TRBV7-2
TGTGCCAGCAGCTTAGCCAGGGGTGGAAACACCATATATTTT
CASSLARGGNTIYF
>TRBJ2-3|.|16|TRBD2|TRBV6-4
TGTGCCAGCAGCCCCTCCCCGGGGGGATCCAAAGATACGCAGTATTTT
CASSPSPGGSKDTQYF
>TRBJ2-7|.|11|.|TRBV27
TGTGCCAGCAGTTTAAGGGGCGAGCAGTACTTC
CASSLRGEQYF
>TRBJ2-3|once|15|TRBD2|TRBV19
TGTGCCAGTAGTATGGGACTAGCGGGAGCAGATACGCAGTATTTT
CASSMGLAGADTQYF
>TRBJ1-1|.|15|.|TRBV3-1/TRBV3-2
TGTGCCAGCAGCCAAGAAGTAGCAAAGAACACTGAAGCTTTCTTT
CASSQEVAKNTEAFF
>TRBJ1-1|.|14|.|TRBV19
TGTGCCAGTAGTATAGTGGGGTTGAACACTGAAGCTTTCTTT
CASSIVGLNTEAFF
>TRBJ2-3|once|16|TRBD1|TRBV19
TGTGCCAGTAGTATCGTTGGGACAGGGTTCGCAGATACGCAGTATTTT
CASSIVGTGFADTQYF
>TRBJ2-3|.|15|.|TRBV29-1
TGCAGCGTTGTCGCGGGAATCTATACCACAGATACGCAGTATTTT
CSVVAGIYTTDTQYF
>TRBJ1-2|.|13|TRBD1|TRBV7-9
TGTGCCAGCAGCTCGGGACAGGGCTATGGCTACACCTTC
CASSSGQGYGYTF
>TRBJ1-5|.|14|.|TRBV6-6
TGTGCCAGCAGTAACGTTTATCAGGTTCAGCCCCAGCATTTT
CASSNVYQVQPQHF
>TRBJ2-3|.|14|.|TRBV5-4
TGTGCCAGCAGTCACAGGGACGTAGCAGATACGCAGTATTTT
CASSHRDVADTQYF
>TRBJ1-6|.|15|TRBD1|TRBV6-5
TGTGCCAGCAGCCGACGGGGGACAGTTAATTCACCCCTCCACTTT
CASSRRGTVNSPLHF
>TRBJ2-2|.|19|TRBD1|TRBV15
TGTGCCACCAGCAGAGAGAGAATGGTCGGACAGGGTGGGACCGGGGAGCTGTTTTTT
CATSRERMVGQGGTGELFF
>TRBJ1-4|.|14|.|TRBV15
TGTGCCACCAGCCCCCGGGCCCGTAATGAAAAACTGTTTTTT
CATSPRARNEKLFF
>TRBJ2-7|.|14|.|TRBV27
TGTGCCAGCAGTTCCTACGTGGGTGCCCACGAGCAGTACTTC
CASSSYVGAHEQYF
>TRBJ1-3|.|14|.|TRBV7-9
TGTGCCAGCAGCCCTTCCCAGCCGGGAAACACCATATATTTT
CASSPSQPGNTIYF